This TCR beta chain was identified during a study of Ad26.COV2.S vaccination and SARS-CoV-2 variants (dated by TCRdb to about 2021). Regarding the study in general: Vaccine-arm donors were drawn from COV1001, a multicentre, randomized, double-blind, placebo-controlled phase I-IIa trial of Ad26.COV2.S in healthy adults. Ad26.COV2.S was administered intramuscularly at 5 x 10^10 or 1 x 10^11 viral particles, either as a single shot or as two shots given 56 days apart. Participants in the trial were split at random into five groups of five each, receiving low-dose or high-dose Ad26.COV2.S once or twice, or else placebo on both occasions. A total of 32 samples were included in the TCR-sequenced set, comprising approximately 20 Ad26.COV2.S vaccine recipients, 5 placebo recipients and 8 SARS-CoV-2 convalescent individuals. Sequencing of the TCRbeta repertoire served to evaluate the specificity and breadth of SARS-CoV-2-reactive T cell receptors following Ad26.COV2.S vaccination. Throughout the experiments and outcome assessment, investigators stayed blinded to trial group allocation.

As to this clone: This receptor's antigen is unknown. Per-base quality was not reported, and no clone a single base away is much larger than it.

The immunoSEQ Assay was the method used to sequence TCRbeta CDR3 regions. After extraction, genomic DNA underwent amplification by bias-controlled multiplex PCR, followed by high-throughput sequencing. Turning to the authors' computational methods: To quantify the absolute abundance of each unique TCRbeta CDR3 region, sequences were collapsed and filtered. T cell fraction was estimated by normalization of TCRbeta template counts to usable DNA, with usable DNA being measured through amplification of reference genes present in all nucleated cells. Repertoire TCRs were annotated as SARS-CoV-2-specific when V gene, CDR3 amino acid sequence and J gene were exactly matched to a known reactive TCR set. The reference SARS-CoV-2 TCR set came from MIRA and was filtered for enrichment in COVID-19-positive ImmuneCODE repertoires, removing public or cross-reactive TCRs. Drawing on the MIRA antigens, annotated TCRs were analysed further at the level of specific ORF or position within ORF. Breadth was defined as annotated unique rearrangements over total unique productive rearrangements; depth was the summed frequency of those rearrangements. Two-sided Wilcoxon rank-sum tests were used to compare TCR breadth between groups. Sourced from immuneACCESS, this table was stored by TCRdb with only in-frame sequences that have V and J called. A share of the clones is absent; for the studies checked, an unresolved V gene accounts for under half, and the remainder has no known explanation. V, J and clone size reflect that table, while D and trimming were determined from the DNA. A total of about 440,000 clones appear in this sample, roughly 91% of them only once. The biggest ten clones account for less than 4.5% of the sample.

Study-level results and caveats: The study was not powered to compare responses between vaccine doses or regimens. The authors noted that the TCR breadth and depth analyses may have underestimated total T cell responses. Ad26.COV2.S recipients had higher spike-specific TCR breadth than placebo recipients (P = 0.0014). After vaccination, substantial breadth of spike-specific CD8+ and CD4+ T cell responses was reported. Comparable non-spike TCR breadth was observed between vaccine and placebo recipients, consistent with only spike being contained in the vaccine.

This specimen's treatment or condition label, interpreted: about 20 received Ad26.COV2.S at low or high dose, single or two shots; 5 received placebo; per-sample allocation not given. Repertoires of vaccine and placebo recipients were sequenced from samples collected on day 63 after the first injection. Cohort 1b enrolled 25 to 30 adults aged 18-55 years at a single site in Boston, USA, between 29 July and 7 August 2020. Ad26.COV2.S was a replication-incompetent adenovirus type 26 vector expressing a prefusion-stabilized SARS-CoV-2 spike protein from the original Wuhan strain. The sequence was obtained from a person between 18 and 59 years old who received the Ad26.COV2.S COVID-19 vaccine or a placebo. The sample was peripheral blood, taken in a trial of Ad26.COV2.S vaccine versus placebo.

The CDR3 region: CASSGWGNTEAFF. The DNA sequence is given as TGTGCCAGCAGTGGCTGGGGTAACACTGAAGCTTTCTTT. Here the chain combines TRBV12-3 or TRBV12-4 and TRBJ1-1; the D gene cannot be named for sure. The junction shows trimming of 5 bases on V and 2 bases on J, plus 9 bases between the germline ends. Counted from cysteine to phenylalanine, this CDR3 has 13 amino acids. Kept here is only the CDR3 DNA, which spans 39 bases and is read in frame from base 1.